This is a list of T cell receptor beta chains from one sample in a study of T-cell reconstitution after alpha-beta-depleted transplantation in children. Each CDR3 protein is one row after TCRdb ran MiXCR on the PCR reads. The table includes about 870,000 distinct CDR3 sequences, under 20% detected once. This specimen was PBMCs, mostly from graft donor cells, taken 360 days after TCRalphabeta/CD19-depleted stem cell transplant. The receptors stem from a male patient aged 5 to 17 who had a stem cell transplant for acute lymphoblastic leukemia, so the T cells may come from the graft donor. CDR3s include the opening cysteine and the closing phenylalanine or tryptophan. The order of the fields is CDR3 protein, J gene, V gene, clone size. Only part of the rows carry a size: once, few, many, or a class if the clone is expanded.

CASRASPAYEQYF | TRBJ2-7 | TRBV19 | few
CASSESGAHTGELFF | TRBJ2-2 | TRBV27 | many
CSAPPSGRYYEQYF | TRBJ2-7 | TRBV20-1 | -
CASSLYSGAYNEQFF | TRBJ2-1 | TRBV27 | few
CASSTRQGGEQYF | TRBJ2-7 | TRBV19 | few
CASRPGQGGNEQYF | TRBJ2-7 | TRBV5-1 | few
CAVTTSGRAESSYNEQFF | TRBJ2-1 | TRBV11-2 | few
CASSEYYGGQGVYEQYF | TRBJ2-7 | TRBV25-1 | -
CASSGRDAGNQPQHF | TRBJ1-5 | TRBV5-1 | -
CASSHGVTVYSEAFF | TRBJ1-1 | TRBV4-1 | few
CASSQFGVTYEQYF | TRBJ2-7 | TRBV3-1 | many
CASSLEGQQETQYF | TRBJ2-5 | TRBV5-1 | -
CSVAAGQLETYEQYF | TRBJ2-7 | TRBV29-1 | many
CASSLPGTPNTGELFF | TRBJ2-2 | TRBV3-1 | few
CAISEPAQGALRETQYF | TRBJ2-5 | TRBV10-3 | -
CASTRQGASYEQYF | TRBJ2-7 | TRBV7-9 | few
CATSDGVHHEQYF | TRBJ2-7 | TRBV24-1 | many
CSVSIDGRSKGSPLHF | TRBJ1-6 | TRBV29-1 | -
CASSPGRDNEQFF | TRBJ2-1 | TRBV12-3/TRBV12-4 | few
CASSVADSYGYTF | TRBJ1-2 | TRBV9 | -
CSAHPDRAYGYTF | TRBJ1-2 | TRBV20-1 | few
CASSQEVGLPPSSDTQYF | TRBJ2-3 | TRBV4-1 | many
CATSRDLAGRSGRRVETQYF | TRBJ2-5 | TRBV15 | -
CASSQTGGTSGTGELFF | TRBJ2-2 | TRBV3-1 | few
CAICFSRRTPQGETQYF | TRBJ2-5 | TRBV2 | -
CASSLAGTVYEQYF | TRBJ2-7 | TRBV5-1 | many
CASSVVVGGGTDTQYF | TRBJ2-3 | TRBV9 | -
CASSVEGTQYF | TRBJ2-5 | TRBV9 | few
CSVEAQGVYSGNTIYF | TRBJ1-3 | TRBV29-1 | many
CSARNPLTQETQYF | TRBJ2-5 | TRBV20-1 | -
CASSRPGRYNEQFF | TRBJ2-1 | TRBV7-3 | few
CATSDPLLSTPHNEQFF | TRBJ2-1 | TRBV24-1 | -